One sample yielded the 24 T cell receptor beta chains listed below, sequenced in a study of blood T cell repertoires in COVID-19. The repertoire was sequenced with immunoSEQ multiplex PCR; TCRdb's copy has only in-frame clones and lacks some. This table holds about 42,000 clones, about nine tenths found once. Sequenced input: peripheral blood. These receptor sequences come from a human donor in a cohort sampled during active COVID-19.

This chain links TRBV29-1 with TRBJ2-5; 7 nucleotides line up with TRBD2. The CDR3 extends over 12 amino acids. V lost 6 bases to trimming and J lost 5 bases; unmatched junction nucleotides: 6. The germline V gene has CDR1 SQVTM and CDR2 ANQGSEA. CDR3 nucleotides: TGCAGCGTGTCGGGACTAACGGAGACCCAGTACTTC. The encoded protein is CSVSGLTETQYF. The entire variable domain, with the rest obtained from reference TRBV29-1 and TRBJ2-5, is as follows: SAVISQKPSRDICQRGTSLTIQCQVDSQVTMMFWYRQQPGQSLTLIATANQGSEATYESGFVIDKFPISRPNLTFSTLTVSNMSPEDSSIYLCSVSGLTETQYFGPGTRLLVL.

This clone was found once. This rearrangement joins TRBV5-1 to TRBJ2-3; 11 positions match TRBD2. This CDR3 is built from 19 residues. Germline assignment: CDR1 SGHRS and CDR2 YFSETQ. Trimming took 4 bases from V and 1 from J; bases not matched to a gene: 14. The CDR3 spells CASSPRGLAGGPGTDTQYF. The CDR3 coding sequence is TGCGCCAGCAGCCCCCGAGGTCTAGCGGGGGGCCCTGGCACAGATACGCAGTATTTT.

V gene TRBV5-1 combines with J gene TRBJ2-5, with 8 bases matching TRBD1. The CDR3 totals 15 residues. Trimming removed 6 bases from V and 3 bases from J; junction bases left unmatched: 10. Germline V gives CDR1 SGHRS, CDR2 YFSETQ. CDR3 in amino acids: CASTAAGGTEETQYF. In DNA, the CDR3 is TGCGCCAGCACCGCGGCAGGGGGCACGGAAGAGACCCAGTACTTC.

The rearrangement links TRBV4-2 to TRBJ2-1, with 12 nucleotides matching TRBD2. V shed 4 bases and J 7 bases; nucleotides not matched to a gene: 5. The CDR3 totals 15 residues. Germline V gives CDR1 LGHNA, CDR2 YNFKEQ. Here the CDR3 reads CASSPYGTSGNEQFF. CDR3 bases: TGTGCCAGCAGCCCCTACGGGACTAGCGGGAATGAGCAGTTCTTC.

The rearrangement links TRBV28 to TRBJ2-3; 8 positions match TRBD1. The V gene's germline CDR1 is MDHEN and CDR2 SYDVKM. This CDR3 contains 15 residues. J gave up 1 base and V 6 bases, and 6 bases lay outside the gene matches. The CDR3 region has the DNA TGTGCCAGCAGCCCCTCGACAGGGGGCACAGATACGCAGTATTTT. It codes for CASSPSTGGTDTQYF.

The chain uses TRBV6-6 and TRBJ2-1; D ambiguous. Trimming cost V 4 bases and J 12 bases, with 10 bases left between them. Germline CDR1 is MNHNY and CDR2 is SVGAGI (reference sequence). This CDR3 spans 11 amino acids. The CDR3 DNA reads as TGTGCCAGCAGTTCGGTGCATCGGCAGTTCTTC. Amino acids: CASSSVHRQFF.

The V gene is TRBV29-1, the J gene TRBJ1-2; 10 bases map to TRBD1. After removal of 7 bases from V and 4 bases from J, the junction contained 15 bases not matched to a gene. The length of the CDR3 is 16 residues. Germline CDR1 is SQVTM and CDR2 is ANQGSEA. The chain's CDR3 is CSAAHDGTGDLYGYTF. CDR3 coding DNA: TGCAGCGCCGCACATGACGGGACAGGGGACCTCTATGGCTACACCTTC.

V gene TRBV5-5 combines with J gene TRBJ1-2, with TRBD1 identical over 8 bases. V lost 3 bases to trimming and J lost 2 bases; unmatched junction nucleotides: 3. There are 14 residues in the CDR3. The V gene's germline CDR1 is SGHKS and CDR2 YYEKEE (reference sequence). CDR3 loop: CASSSGQGNYGYTF. Here the CDR3 DNA reads TGTGCCAGCAGCTCCGGACAGGGAAACTATGGCTACACCTTC.

For the CDR3, the DNA is TGCAGCGTTTCCTGGGGACAGGGGTTTGACGGGGAGCTGTTTTTT. Amino acid sequence: CSVSWGQGFDGELFF. The chain has TRBV29-1 and TRBJ2-2, with 10 bases lining up with TRBD1. The V and J ends lost 5 bases and 7 bases, in that order; junction bases with no gene match: 10. The CDR3 consists of 15 residues. CDR1 is SQVTM, CDR2 ANQGSEA, per germline.

The rearrangement links TRBV11-2 to TRBJ2-1; no firm D call. Trimming stripped 4 bases from V and 9 bases from J, with 10 bases between. The CDR3 totals 12 residues. In germline, CDR1 is SGHAT, CDR2 FQNNGV. The CDR3 region has the DNA TGTGCCAGCAGCTCACGGGTCCGTGAGCAGTTCTTC. Translating gives CASSSRVREQFF.

The J gene is TRBJ2-3, the V gene TRBV4-2; TRBD2 aligns across 12 bases. Germline V gene lookup returns CDR1 LGHNA and CDR2 YNFKEQ. This CDR3 is 17 amino acids long. V lost 0 bases and J lost 7; bases outside the gene matches: 8. For the CDR3, the DNA is TGTGCCAGCAGCCAAGATGGGCCTAGCGGGGGGGCAAATACGCAGTATTTT. This codes for CASSQDGPSGGANTQYF.

The chain carries TRBV29-1 and TRBJ1-1; D gene unclear. The germline CDR1 and CDR2 sequences are SQVTM and ANQGSEA. The ends were cut back, 3 bases at V and 0 bases at J, with 8 bases in the middle. CDR3 size: 13 residues. Written as DNA, the CDR3 is TGCAGCGTTGAGGTCGAGTTGAACACTGAAGCTTTCTTT. Translating gives CSVEVELNTEAFF. The full variable domain, with the rest looked up from reference TRBV29-1 and TRBJ1-1, is SAVISQKPSRDICQRGTSLTIQCQVDSQVTMMFWYRQQPGQSLTLIATANQGSEATYESGFVIDKFPISRPNLTFSTLTVSNMSPEDSSIYLCSVEVELNTEAFFGQGTRLTVV.

This clone was observed a single time. The chain is built from TRBV6-1 and TRBJ1-1, with a weak D call TRBD1 (5 bases). Germline CDR1 reads MNHNS; CDR2 reads SASEGT. This CDR3 is built from 15 residues. The ends were cut back, 2 bases at V and 0 bases at J, with 10 bases in the middle. The chain's CDR3 is CASSELGHLNTEAFF. Written as DNA, the CDR3 is TGTGCCAGCAGTGAACTTGGACACCTGAACACTGAAGCTTTCTTT.

The chain links TRBV3-1 (or the pseudogene TRBV3-2) to TRBJ2-7; 15 nucleotides agree with TRBD2. CDR3 length: 16 residues. V lost 0 bases and J lost 7; bases outside the gene matches: 4. Per germline, CDR1 LGHDT and CDR2 YNNKEL (reference sequence). The CDR3 nucleotides read TGTGCCAGCAGCCAAGATCTCGGGACTAGCGGGAGGGAGCAGTACTTC. Its translation: CASSQDLGTSGREQYF.

This chain uses TRBV2 with TRBJ2-4, with D possibly matching TRBD1 (6 bases). CDR1 and CDR2 from the germline V gene are SNHLY and FYNNEI. This CDR3 contains 16 residues. The germline V and J ends were trimmed by 6 bases and 5 bases, with 20 bases remaining between them. CDR3 in DNA: TGTGCCAGCAGCGAGATAATGACAGGCGGTGAAAACATTCAGTACTTC. It encodes CASSEIMTGGENIQYF.

This chain connects TRBV6-5 to TRBJ2-3; 7 bases agree with TRBD1. CDR3 size: 15 residues. The V segment lost 6 bases and the J segment 0 bases; nucleotides outside the gene matches: 6. From germline, CDR1 is MNHEY and CDR2 SVGAGI. The CDR3 loop is CASSLGQSSTDTQYF. In nucleotides, the CDR3 is TGTGCCAGCAGCCTGGGACAGTCTAGCACAGATACGCAGTATTTT.

V gene TRBV7-9 combines with J gene TRBJ1-1; D might be TRBD1 (6 bases). Germline CDR1 and CDR2: SEHNR and FQNEAQ (reference sequence). The CDR3 length is 12 residues. Trimming removed 5 bases at V and 10 bases at J, with 14 bases between. CDR3 sequence (DNA): TGTGCCAGCAGCCAGGGGCCGAGGGGAGCTTTCTTT. Its translation: CASSQGPRGAFF.

V and J are TRBV10-1 and TRBJ2-7, with 9 bases fitting TRBD1. Trimming took 6 bases from V and 5 from J; bases not matched to a gene: 14. This CDR3 has 16 amino acids. Germline V gene sequence: CDR1 WNHNN, CDR2 SYGVQD (reference sequence). CDR3 sequence (DNA): TGCGCCAGCAGCCCTGAAGTGGGGGACAGGGATGACGAGCAGTACTTC. Translating it yields CASSPEVGDRDDEQYF.

The chain joins TRBV6-5 to TRBJ2-1; 8 bases fit TRBD2. Looked up from germline, CDR1 is MNHEY and CDR2 is SVGAGI. This CDR3 is built from 15 residues. After removal of 2 bases from V and 9 bases from J, the junction contained 9 bases not matched to a gene. The CDR3 DNA sequence: TGTGCCAGCAGTTACAACAGCGGGAGTTTTAGTGAGCAGTTCTTC. Translated, it gives CASSYNSGSFSEQFF.

A word on this clone: This specimen includes other DNA sequences encoding the same CDR3. The chain is built from TRBV18 and TRBJ2-4; 8 nucleotides agree with TRBD1. The CDR3 sequence is 13 residues long. In germline, CDR1 is KGHSH, CDR2 LQKENI. V was clipped by 4 bases and J by 8 bases; unmatched bases: 4. CDR3: CASSQGQDDIQYF. DNA for the CDR3: TGTGCCAGCTCACAGGGACAGGACGACATTCAGTACTTC. The full variable domain, its missing parts supplied by reference TRBV18 and TRBJ2-4, is NAGVMQNPRHLVRRRGQEARLRCSPMKGHSHVYWYRQLPEEGLKFMVYLQKENIIDESGMPKERFSAEFPKEGPSILRIQQVVRGDSAAYFCASSQGQDDIQYFGAGTRLSVL.

The J gene is TRBJ1-6, the V gene TRBV3-1 (or the pseudogene TRBV3-2); perhaps TRBD1 as D (6 bases). The V and J ends lost 4 bases and 9 bases respectively, with 22 bases between them. The CDR3 runs 17 residues. The germline CDR1 and CDR2 sequences are LGHDT and YNNKEL (reference sequence). The CDR3 reads CASSRPYRRGWASPLHF. The CDR3 region has the DNA TGTGCCAGCAGCCGCCCATATAGAAGGGGGTGGGCTTCACCCCTCCACTTT.

This clone was counted a few times. CDR3 sequence: CASSFGQEYSNQPQHF. The CDR3 DNA follows: TGTGCCAGCAGCTTCGGACAGGAGTATAGCAATCAGCCCCAGCATTTT. The chain employs TRBV7-3 and TRBJ1-5, with 7 nucleotides matching TRBD1. V lost 3 bases to trimming and J lost 0 bases; unmatched junction nucleotides: 5. CDR1 and CDR2 (germline): SGHTA, FQGTGA. The CDR3 totals 16 residues.

The chain carries TRBV27 and TRBJ1-1; possibly TRBD1 for D (6 bases). There are 15 residues in the CDR3. V gave up 7 bases and J gave up 0 bases, with 15 bases separating them. Per the germline V gene, CDR1 is MNHEY and CDR2 is SMNVEV (reference sequence). The CDR3 loop reads CASTIPGTMNTEAFF. In nucleotides, the CDR3 is TGTGCCAGCACCATCCCGGGGACAATGAACACTGAAGCTTTCTTT.

The chain combines TRBV11-2 with TRBJ2-7; 16 nucleotides align to TRBD2. The CDR3 loop spans 17 amino acids. With 3 bases clipped from V and 1 base from J, the junction kept 3 bases outside the gene matches. In germline, CDR1 is SGHAT, CDR2 FQNNGV. The CDR3: CASSFGTSGRGSYEQYF. The CDR3 region has the DNA TGTGCCAGCAGCTTTGGGACTAGCGGGAGGGGATCCTACGAGCAGTACTTC.